This TCR beta chain was identified in a study of blood T cell repertoires in COVID-19. The wider study: Samples taken during acute and convalescent COVID-19 were collected in the United States, Italy and Spain. The analysed material was cDNA or gDNA that came from T cells, B-cell-depleted T cells, or PBMCs.

V gave up 0 bases and J gave up 4 bases; unmatched junction bases: 5. CDR3 size: 15 residues. CDR1 and CDR2 (germline): SGHRS, YFSETQ. Authors' methods: Estimates of nucleated cell counts were drawn from the amplification of reference gene primers. The data were produced by immunoSEQ multiplex PCR, yet TCRdb's version contains in-frame clones alone and is incomplete. From that table come the V and J calls and clone size; the DNA was used to work out D and trimming. The sample consists of a few hundred thousand clones, about 90% of them appearing once. The chain is built from TRBV5-1 and TRBJ2-5, with 8 bases lining up with TRBD1. The sample comprised peripheral blood. This receptor was taken from a man aged 18 to 29 with active or convalescent COVID-19. CDR3 coding DNA: TGCGCCAGCAGCTTGGAAGGCAGGGGGCGAGAGACCCAGTACTTC. Translation: CASSLEGRGRETQYF.